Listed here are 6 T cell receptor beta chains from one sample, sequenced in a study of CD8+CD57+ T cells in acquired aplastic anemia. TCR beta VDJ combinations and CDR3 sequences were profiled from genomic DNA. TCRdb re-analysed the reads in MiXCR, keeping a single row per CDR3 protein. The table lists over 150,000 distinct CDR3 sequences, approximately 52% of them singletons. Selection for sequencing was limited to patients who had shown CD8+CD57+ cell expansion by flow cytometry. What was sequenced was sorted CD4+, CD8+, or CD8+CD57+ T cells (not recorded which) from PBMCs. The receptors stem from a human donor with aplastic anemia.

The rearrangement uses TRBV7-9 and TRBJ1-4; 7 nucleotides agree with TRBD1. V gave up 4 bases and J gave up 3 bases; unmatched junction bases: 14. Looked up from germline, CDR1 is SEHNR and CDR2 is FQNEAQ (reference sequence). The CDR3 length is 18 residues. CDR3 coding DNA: TGTGCCAGCAGCTCCGAGCTGACAGGGAGGCGGGCTAATGAAAAACTGTTTTTT. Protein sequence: CASSSELTGRRANEKLFF.

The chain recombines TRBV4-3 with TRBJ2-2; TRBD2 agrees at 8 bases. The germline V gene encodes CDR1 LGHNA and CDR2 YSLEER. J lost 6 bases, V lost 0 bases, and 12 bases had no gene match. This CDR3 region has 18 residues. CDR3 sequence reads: CASSQDFRLAGRPGELFF. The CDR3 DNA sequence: TGCGCCAGCAGCCAAGATTTCCGGCTAGCGGGTAGGCCCGGGGAGCTGTTTTTT.

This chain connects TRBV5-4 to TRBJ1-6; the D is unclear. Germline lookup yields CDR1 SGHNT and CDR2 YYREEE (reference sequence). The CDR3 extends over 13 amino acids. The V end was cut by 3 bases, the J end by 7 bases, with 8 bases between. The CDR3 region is CASSSRLNSPLHF. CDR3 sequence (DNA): TGTGCCAGCAGCTCAAGGTTGAATTCACCCCTCCACTTT.

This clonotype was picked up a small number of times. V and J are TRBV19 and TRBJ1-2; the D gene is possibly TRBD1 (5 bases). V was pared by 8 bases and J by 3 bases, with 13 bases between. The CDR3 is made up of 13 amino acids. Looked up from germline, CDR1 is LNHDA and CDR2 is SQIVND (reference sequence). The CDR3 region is CASGPGQDYGYTF. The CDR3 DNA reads TGTGCCAGTGGGCCCGGACAAGACTATGGCTACACCTTC.

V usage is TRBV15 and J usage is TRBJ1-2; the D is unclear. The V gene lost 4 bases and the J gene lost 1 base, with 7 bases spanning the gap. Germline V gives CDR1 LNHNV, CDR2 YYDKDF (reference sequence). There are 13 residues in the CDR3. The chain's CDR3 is CATSTENNYGYTF. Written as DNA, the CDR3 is TGTGCCACCAGCACGGAGAATAACTATGGCTACACCTTC.

CDR3 amino acids: CASSPDRYSNQPQHF. CDR3 DNA: TGTGCCAGCAGCCCGGACAGGTATAGCAATCAGCCCCAGCATTTT. The chain recombines TRBV19 with TRBJ1-5; TRBD1 aligns across 7 bases. Germline CDR1 and CDR2: LNHDA and SQIVND (reference sequence). The CDR3 sequence is 15 residues long. The ends lost 9 bases at V and 0 bases at J; junction bases unmatched: 8.